Presented here are 8 T cell receptor beta chains from one specimen sequenced in a study of PD-1 blockade in classical Hodgkin lymphoma. The table came from immunoSEQ multiplex PCR; TCRdb's copy has only in-frame clones and leaves some out. The data contain roughly 86,000 clones, about 83% of them singletons. Time point of the sample: cycle 4 day 1 (C4D1), after around six weeks of nivolumab. Patients all relapsed after autologous stem cell transplantation, and there was variation in brentuximab vedotin exposure. Sequenced here: peripheral blood mononuclear cells (PBMCs), sampled before the fourth cycle of nivolumab. These receptors all come from a human donor with classical Hodgkin lymphoma.

The V and J genes are TRBV7-6 and TRBJ2-2; D is unresolved. CDR3 length equals 17 residues. Germline CDR1 is SGHVS and CDR2 is FNYEAQ. Trimming removed 1 base from V and 4 bases from J, with 16 bases in between. The CDR3 bases are TGTGCCAGCAGCTTAGTCCCCCAGAGACTCTCCACCGGGGAGCTGTTTTTT. It yields the protein CASSLVPQRLSTGELFF.

The CDR3 DNA is TGTGCCAGCAGCTCGGGGGTTTCTTACACCTTC. Protein sequence: CASSSGVSYTF. This chain links TRBV5-6 with TRBJ1-2; D is possibly TRBD1 (5 bases). This CDR3 is 11 amino acids long. Germline CDR1 reads SGHDT; CDR2 reads YYEEEE. V lost 3 bases and J 11 bases, leaving 11 bases between the germline ends.

The chain carries TRBV19 and TRBJ2-5, with unresolved D. Trimming shortened V by 1 base and J by 2 bases, and 5 bases separated the two germline ends. Looked up from germline, CDR1 is LNHDA and CDR2 is SQIVND (reference sequence). The CDR3 is 13 residues long. The CDR3 loop is CASSIGFQETQYF. The CDR3 DNA reads as TGTGCCAGTAGTATAGGCTTTCAAGAGACCCAGTACTTC. The full variable domain, its missing parts supplied by reference TRBV19 and TRBJ2-5, is DGGITQSPKYLFRKEGQNVTLSCEQNLNHDAMYWYRQDPGQGLRLIYYSQIVNDFQKGDIAEGYSVSREKKESFPLTVTSAQKNPTAFYLCASSIGFQETQYFGPGTRLLVL.

The chain uses TRBV7-2 and TRBJ2-1; 8 bases line up with TRBD2. Germline V gives CDR1 SGHTA, CDR2 FQGNSA. V shed 4 bases and J 3 bases; nucleotides not matched to a gene: 17. The CDR3 extends over 19 amino acids. The CDR3 sequence is CASSSFRTLAEGNYNEQFF. As DNA, the CDR3 is TGTGCCAGCAGCTCATTCCGGACACTAGCGGAGGGAAACTACAATGAGCAGTTCTTC.

The chain couples TRBV6-6 to TRBJ2-2; D is undetermined. The germline gives CDR1 MNHNY, CDR2 SVGAGI (reference sequence). Deletions cut 3 bases from V and 4 bases from J, with 6 bases between. The CDR3 is made up of 13 amino acids. DNA of the CDR3: TGTGCCAGCAGTTATATGGGCACCGGGGAGCTGTTTTTT. Its translation is CASSYMGTGELFF.

Comment on this clone: The same CDR3 arises from other DNA sequences in this sample as well. This sequence joins TRBV6-5 and TRBJ1-4; TRBD1 aligns across 7 bases. The trim removed 0 bases at V and 6 bases at J, leaving 4 bases unmatched. The CDR3 totals 15 residues. In germline, CDR1 is MNHEY, CDR2 SVGAGI. DNA of the CDR3: TGTGCCAGCAGTTACTCGGGAACAGGGGATGAAAAACTGTTTTTT. Its translation is CASSYSGTGDEKLFF.

This chain connects TRBV6-5 to TRBJ2-5; D ambiguous. This CDR3 is 15 amino acids long. Germline V gene data show CDR1 as MNHEY and CDR2 as SVGAGI. V was shortened by 6 bases and J by 6 bases, with 20 bases between the two germline ends. The CDR3: CASSLGVAARQTQYF. CDR3 in DNA: TGTGCCAGCAGCCTTGGGGTGGCCGCCCGGCAGACCCAGTACTTC.

CDR3 nucleotides: TGTGCCAGCAGCTTCCCCGGGACAGGCTTCTTTGGCTACACCTTC. It translates to CASSFPGTGFFGYTF. The rearrangement joins TRBV7-2 to TRBJ1-2; 8 bases agree with TRBD1. Germline trimming cut 3 bases from V and 7 bases from J; bases unmatched to any gene: 10. There are 15 residues in the CDR3. Per germline, CDR1 SGHTA and CDR2 FQGNSA. Together with reference TRBV7-2 and TRBJ1-2, the CDR3 gives the full variable domain: GAGVSQSPSNKVTEKGKDVELRCDPISGHTALYWYRQSLGQGLEFLIYFQGNSAPDKSGLPSDRFSAERTGGSVSTLTIQRTQQEDSAVYLCASSFPGTGFFGYTFGSGTRLTVV.